The 15 T cell receptor beta chains below were found in one sample sequenced in a study of blood T cells in healthy people across ages. Combining a sample-barcoded 5' primer with a J-beta primer mix, a second PCR ran for 7 to 11 cycles. Via MiXCR, TCRdb re-called the 5' RACE reads, giving one row per CDR3 protein. This table holds about 1.6 million distinct CDR3 sequences, about 35% found once. Sequencing input: blood. The receptors originated from a woman aged 25 to 39 in good health.

The rearrangement uses TRBV11-2 and TRBJ2-1; TRBD2 matches 8 bases. Germline V gene lookup returns CDR1 SGHAT and CDR2 FQNNGV. This CDR3 has 17 residues. V trimming: 0 bases; J trimming: 6 bases; junction bases outside the gene matches: 10. CDR3 bases: TGTGCCAGCAGCTTAGAGCGGGCGGGAGGCCCATCCAATGAGCAGTTCTTC. Residues: CASSLERAGGPSNEQFF.

This chain uses TRBV7-2 with TRBJ2-5; D is unclear. V lost 1 base and J 2 bases, leaving 8 bases between the germline ends. Germline loops: CDR1 SGHTA, CDR2 FQGNSA. The CDR3 is made up of 14 amino acids. CDR3 loop: CASSLGMVQETQYF. In DNA, the CDR3 is TGTGCCAGCAGCTTAGGAATGGTACAAGAGACCCAGTACTTC.

V is TRBV28 and J is TRBJ1-2; no clear D gene. This CDR3 has 13 residues. V lost 6 bases, J lost 12 bases, and 20 bases lay in between. Germline V gives CDR1 MDHEN, CDR2 SYDVKM. The CDR3 is CASSSGPSSKDTF. CDR3 in DNA: TGTGCCAGCAGCTCTGGGCCATCCTCAAAGGACACCTTC.

J is TRBJ2-1 and V is TRBV12-3 or TRBV12-4; 7 positions match TRBD2. V lost 5 bases, J lost 3 bases, and 4 bases stayed unmatched. This CDR3 contains 14 residues. The CDR3 is CASSPRDYYNEQFF. The CDR3 DNA reads TGTGCCAGCAGTCCTAGGGACTACTACAATGAGCAGTTCTTC.

This clonotype was observed a handful of times. The rearrangement uses TRBV29-1 and TRBJ1-2; 8 positions match TRBD1. The CDR3 spans 19 residues. With 0 bases clipped from V and 2 bases from J, the junction kept 17 bases outside the gene matches. In germline, CDR1 is SQVTM, CDR2 ANQGSEA. The CDR3 loop reads CSVEETNPRDRRSNYGYTF. In DNA, the CDR3 is TGCAGCGTTGAAGAAACCAATCCCAGGGACAGGCGCTCAAACTATGGCTACACCTTC.

The rearrangement uses TRBV6-6 and TRBJ1-2; TRBD1 aligns across 11 bases. The germline CDR1 and CDR2 sequences are MNHNY and SVGAGI (reference sequence). This CDR3 spans 14 amino acids. With V trimmed by 7 bases and J by 7 bases, 8 bases remained unmatched. CDR3 sequence: CASNLGTGGTGYTF. The CDR3 DNA sequence: TGTGCCAGCAACCTAGGGACAGGGGGTACTGGCTACACCTTC.

The CDR3 region has the DNA TGCAGTGCTAGAGATCTCTCCGAGGCCGAGCCTGTAGCTTTCTTT. This codes for CSARDLSEAEPVAFF. The gene calls are TRBV20-1 and TRBJ1-1, with D hard to call. The CDR3 consists of 15 residues. Germline CDR1 is DFQATT and CDR2 is SNEGSKA (reference sequence). V was trimmed by 0 bases and J by 10 bases, leaving 21 bases between them.

This chain links TRBV20-1 with TRBJ2-6, with 7 bases that match TRBD2. The junction had 1 base not matched to a gene; V was cut back by 3 bases and J by 2 bases. Germline V CDR1 and CDR2: DFQATT, SNEGSKA (reference sequence). The CDR3 sequence is 14 residues long. The CDR3 loop is CSARSGAGANVLTF. As DNA, the CDR3 is TGCAGTGCTAGGAGCGGGGCTGGGGCCAACGTCCTGACTTTC.

The chain combines TRBV4-1 with TRBJ1-1; the D is unclear. Per the germline V gene, CDR1 is MGHRA and CDR2 is YSYEKL. The CDR3 runs 12 residues. The ends were cut back, 6 bases at V and 6 bases at J, with 11 bases in the middle. The CDR3 is CASRYRESEAFF. CDR3 sequence (DNA): TGCGCCAGCAGGTACCGGGAATCTGAAGCTTTCTTT.

This clonotype was seen more than once but under ten times. A junction end diverges from the germline sequence, so it may reflect a read error. This chain joins TRBV29-1 and TRBJ2-3, with a possible D match to TRBD2 (6 bases). The CDR3 spans 18 residues. Germline-derived CDR1 and CDR2 are SQVTM and ANQGSEA. The CDR3 here is CSVEGMSSALAGTDPQYF. Written as DNA, the CDR3 is TGCAGCGTTGAGGGAATGAGTAGCGCCTTGGCGGGAACAGATCCGCAGTATTTT.

V is TRBV20-1 and J is TRBJ2-5; TRBD2 matches at 7 bases. The CDR3 runs to 14 residues. CDR1 and CDR2 (germline): DFQATT, SNEGSKA (reference sequence). V shed 6 bases and J 4 bases; nucleotides not matched to a gene: 11. The CDR3 bases are TGCAGTGCAAGAACGGGAGGCGGCGTAGAGACCCAGTACTTC. Translating gives CSARTGGGVETQYF.

This clonotype was recorded once. The rearrangement links TRBV5-1 to TRBJ2-7; tentatively, D is TRBD1 or TRBD2 (5 bases each). This CDR3 is built from 14 residues. The ends were cut back, 6 bases at V and 2 bases at J, with 15 bases in the middle. The germline CDR1 and CDR2 sequences are SGHRS and YFSETQ. CDR3 protein: CASKGSVATYEQYF. CDR3 DNA sequence: TGCGCCAGCAAGGGGTCCGTAGCGACCTACGAGCAGTACTTC.

The chain couples TRBV29-1 to TRBJ2-2; TRBD2 matches 13 bases. With V trimmed by 5 bases and J by 8 bases, 8 bases remained unmatched. There are 15 residues in the CDR3. Germline CDR1 and CDR2: SQVTM and ANQGSEA. In nucleotides, the CDR3 is TGCAGCGTTATACTGACTAGCGGGAGGAGTGGGGAGCTGTTTTTT. It specifies CSVILTSGRSGELFF.

DNA of the CDR3: TGTGCCAGCAGCTTGAGGGCGGTAGCGGGTGAGCAGTTCTTC. This gives the protein CASSLRAVAGEQFF. V and J are TRBV13 and TRBJ2-1, with 7 bases fitting TRBD2. Per the germline V gene, CDR1 is PRHDT and CDR2 is FYEKMQ (reference sequence). The ends lost 3 bases at V and 9 bases at J; junction bases unmatched: 8. The CDR3 totals 14 residues.

In regard to this clonotype: At one end, the junction sequence differs from germline, possibly due to a read error. This chain links TRBV7-8 with TRBJ2-3, with TRBD2 identical over 12 bases. From germline, CDR1 is SGHVS and CDR2 FQNEAQ. The CDR3 totals 17 residues. CDR3 nucleotides: TGTGCTAGCAGCCACCAGACTAGCGGGAGACCCACAGATACGCAGTATTTT. Protein product: CASSHQTSGRPTDTQYF.